A single sample gave rise to the 10 T cell receptor beta chains below, sequenced in a study of T cell responses to AZD1222 COVID-19 vaccine. Measured with immunoSEQ multiplex PCR; TCRdb has only the in-frame clones, and not every one. The table shows 120,000 or so clones, with 90% to 95% occurring only once. This specimen was peripheral blood, taken 28 days after the second AZD1222 dose. These receptors all come from an adult who received the AZD1222 COVID-19 vaccine.

This clone occurred once. V gene TRBV10-1 combines with J gene TRBJ1-3, with D hard to call. Germline V gene sequence: CDR1 WNHNN, CDR2 SYGVQD (reference sequence). The CDR3 length is 14 residues. V was trimmed by 8 bases and J by 0 bases, leaving 11 bases between them. The CDR3 nucleotides are TGCGCCAGCTCCCCCGCAGGCTCTGGAAACACCATATATTTT. Protein product: CASSPAGSGNTIYF.

This sequence joins TRBV4-3 and TRBJ1-2, with D possibly TRBD1 on 5 matching bases. CDR1 is LGHNA and CDR2 is YSLEER in the germline V gene. The germline V and J ends were trimmed by 0 bases and 5 bases, with 13 bases remaining between them. The CDR3 spans 15 residues. CDR3 nucleotides: TGCGCCAGCAGCCAAGATTTACAGGAGGTATATGGCTACACCTTC. Amino acids: CASSQDLQEVYGYTF.

CDR3 in DNA: TGTGCCAGCAGCCAAGGGCTAGCGGGGATTTTGTGGGAAGAGACCCAGTACTTC. Its translation is CASSQGLAGILWEETQYF. The rearrangement links TRBV14 to TRBJ2-5; 9 bases line up with TRBD2. V dropped 1 base and J dropped 3; count of bases not matched to a gene: 12. Germline V lookup: CDR1 SGHDN, CDR2 FVKESK. CDR3 size: 18 residues.

This sequence joins TRBV6-5 and TRBJ1-2; perhaps TRBD1 as D (5 bases). Germline V gene lookup returns CDR1 MNHEY and CDR2 SVGAGI. The CDR3 has 14 residues. The V end lost 8 bases, the J end lost 8 bases, and 21 bases lay between the germline ends. The DNA of the CDR3 is TGTGCCAGCGGTCCGACCGGAGGGGTGGAAGGCTACACCTTC. Translation: CASGPTGGVEGYTF.

The DNA of the CDR3 is TGTGCCAGCAGTCCTATTTCCTTGGAGCAGTACTTC. Its protein product is CASSPISLEQYF. The chain employs TRBV12-3 or TRBV12-4 and TRBJ2-7; D is uncertain. The CDR3 contains 12 residues. V lost 5 bases and J lost 7, with 12 bases in between.

V usage is TRBV4-1 and J usage is TRBJ1-4, with TRBD1 identical over 9 bases. The CDR3 totals 18 residues. The V gene end was trimmed by 4 bases and the J gene end by 2 bases; junction bases not matched to a gene: 11. The germline V gene has CDR1 MGHRA and CDR2 YSYEKL. In DNA, the CDR3 is TGCGCCAGCAGCCTCGGACAGGGGATCCTTGCGACTAATGAAAAACTGTTTTTT. It codes for CASSLGQGILATNEKLFF.

The chain combines TRBV6-5 with TRBJ2-1; possibly TRBD1 or TRBD2 for D (6 bases each). The CDR3 contains 15 residues. The germline V gene encodes CDR1 MNHEY and CDR2 SVGAGI. V lost 5 bases and J 6 bases, leaving 17 bases between the germline ends. The CDR3 loop reads CASSTRGLGGNEQFF. The CDR3 bases are TGTGCCAGCAGTACGCGGGGTCTAGGGGGCAATGAGCAGTTCTTC.

This chain connects TRBV3-1 (or the pseudogene TRBV3-2) to TRBJ1-2; tentatively, D is TRBD1 (6 bases). Germline V gene lookup returns CDR1 LGHDT and CDR2 YNNKEL (reference sequence). The ends were cut back, 0 bases at V and 6 bases at J, with 14 bases in the middle. This CDR3 has 15 residues. CDR3 amino acids: CASSQDPGQGNGYTF. The CDR3 region has the DNA TGTGCCAGCAGCCAAGACCCAGGGCAGGGGAATGGCTACACCTTC.

V usage is TRBV2 and J usage is TRBJ1-5, with a weak D call TRBD1 (5 bases). The CDR3 length is 15 residues. Germline V gives CDR1 SNHLY, CDR2 FYNNEI. Trimming left V 2 bases short and J 6 bases short, with 14 bases between. The CDR3 is CASSEFRGSGQPQHF. For the CDR3, the DNA is TGTGCCAGCAGTGAATTTAGGGGTTCGGGTCAGCCCCAGCATTTT.

The rearrangement links TRBV5-4 to TRBJ2-1; 8 nucleotides align to TRBD2. The CDR3 consists of 15 residues. V dropped 4 bases and J dropped 2; count of bases not matched to a gene: 5. From germline, CDR1 is SGHNT and CDR2 YYREEE (reference sequence). The DNA for the CDR3 is TGTGCCAGCAGCATGACTAGCGAGACCTACAATGAGCAGTTCTTC. It codes for CASSMTSETYNEQFF. Full variable domain (remainder filled in from reference TRBV5-4 and TRBJ2-1): ETGVTQSPTHLIKTRGQQVTLRCSSQSGHNTVSWYQQALGQGPQFIFQYYREEENGRGNFPPRFSGLQFPNYSSELNVNALELDDSALYLCASSMTSETYNEQFFGPGTRLTVL.